The source of this T cell receptor beta chain is a study of T cell repertoires in cytomegalovirus infection. Study-wide points: CMV carriers having the relevant HLA were flagged by cumulative public TCR beta family frequency.

This clonotype appeared many times. No antigen is known for it. TCRdb reprocessed the reads with MiXCR, giving one entry per CDR3 protein. Among around 270,000 distinct CDR3 sequences listed, 9.1% were seen once. The CDR3 spans 13 residues. After removal of 6 bases from V and 3 bases from J, the junction contained 5 bases not matched to a gene. Germline assignment: CDR1 MNHEY and CDR2 SVGAGI. The TCR comes from a human donor in good health (CMV status not recorded). Some clones in this sample may be carry-over from other donors' samples. Sequencing was done on a sample of PBMCs. The rearrangement uses TRBV6-5 and TRBJ2-7, with TRBD1 matching over 7 bases. CDR3 DNA sequence: TGTGCCAGCAGAGGGACAGTTGACTACGAGCAGTACTTC. Translating it yields CASRGTVDYEQYF.